A selection of T cell receptor beta chains follows, all from one sample in a study of T-cell memory formation after mild COVID-19. TCRdb reanalysed the 5' RACE reads using MiXCR and keeps one entry per CDR3 protein. The data contain about 110,000 distinct CDR3 sequences, under 15% of them singletons. Material: PBMCs or a T cell subset sorted from them (not recorded which). The receptors derive from a man between 18 and 29 years old who had mild COVID-19 (a few samples of this study predate the infection). Cell type and time point are not known. The CDR3 runs from the conserved cysteine through the conserved F or W. Fields, in order: D gene, V gene, J gene, clone size, CDR3 protein, CDR3 DNA. The D gene is left open where the match is weak. Clone size is given for some rows only: seen once, a few or many times, or a class if the clone is expanded.

D gene: NA
V gene: TRBV12-5
J gene: TRBJ2-7
clone size: NA
CDR3 protein: CASGLQRVRGGDEQYF
CDR3 DNA: TGTGCTAGTGGTTTGCAGCGGGTTCGAGGAGGGGACGAGCAGTACTTC

D gene: NA
V gene: TRBV6-5
J gene: TRBJ2-2
clone size: NA
CDR3 protein: CASSLDRPPGELFF
CDR3 DNA: TGTGCCAGCAGTTTAGACAGGCCCCCCGGGGAGCTGTTTTTT

D gene: TRBD1
V gene: TRBV20-1
J gene: TRBJ1-1
clone size: many
CDR3 protein: CSARGIDRVEAFF
CDR3 DNA: TGCAGTGCTAGAGGGATCGACAGGGTTGAAGCTTTCTTT

D gene: TRBD2
V gene: TRBV20-1
J gene: TRBJ2-7
clone size: NA
CDR3 protein: CSARVRGVNLYEQYF
CDR3 DNA: TGCAGTGCTAGAGTCCGGGGGGTCAATCTCTACGAGCAGTACTTC

D gene: NA
V gene: TRBV29-1
J gene: TRBJ2-1
clone size: NA
CDR3 protein: CSVRQGTDEQFF
CDR3 DNA: TGCAGCGTTAGGCAGGGGACCGATGAGCAGTTCTTC

D gene: NA
V gene: TRBV20-1
J gene: TRBJ2-7
clone size: many
CDR3 protein: CSARGSGYEQYF
CDR3 DNA: TGCAGTGCTAGGGGGTCGGGCTACGAGCAGTACTTC

D gene: NA
V gene: TRBV12-3/TRBV12-4
J gene: TRBJ1-6
clone size: NA
CDR3 protein: CASSPFAQSSYNSPLHF
CDR3 DNA: TGTGCCAGCAGTCCCTTTGCCCAGTCCTCCTATAATTCACCCCTCCACTTT

D gene: NA
V gene: TRBV4-1
J gene: TRBJ2-7
clone size: many
CDR3 protein: CASSQETWSRTYEQYF
CDR3 DNA: TGCGCCAGCAGCCAGGAGACGTGGTCCCGAACCTACGAGCAGTACTTC

D gene: TRBD1
V gene: TRBV4-3
J gene: TRBJ2-3
clone size: few
CDR3 protein: CASSQDRGGVFADTQYF
CDR3 DNA: TGCGCCAGCAGCCAAGATAGAGGGGGCGTTTTTGCAGATACGCAGTATTTT

D gene: TRBD2
V gene: TRBV6-2/TRBV6-3
J gene: TRBJ2-3
clone size: few
CDR3 protein: CASSYPSGTVADTQYF
CDR3 DNA: TGTGCCAGCAGTTACCCTAGCGGGACCGTAGCAGATACGCAGTATTTT

D gene: TRBD2
V gene: TRBV7-7
J gene: TRBJ2-5
clone size: NA
CDR3 protein: CASSLEAASGIQETQYF
CDR3 DNA: TGTGCCAGCAGCTTAGAAGCGGCTAGCGGTATACAAGAGACCCAGTACTTC

D gene: NA
V gene: TRBV5-1
J gene: TRBJ2-3
clone size: many
CDR3 protein: CASSPPGVDTQYF
CDR3 DNA: TGCGCCAGCAGCCCACCGGGGGTCGATACGCAGTATTTT

D gene: NA
V gene: TRBV6-2/TRBV6-3
J gene: TRBJ2-7
clone size: NA
CDR3 protein: CASSYFQRTYEQYF
CDR3 DNA: TGTGCCAGCAGTTACTTCCAGCGGACCTACGAGCAGTACTTC

D gene: NA
V gene: TRBV7-9
J gene: TRBJ1-2
clone size: NA
CDR3 protein: CASSLDSDSRGYTF
CDR3 DNA: TGTGCCAGCAGCTTAGACTCCGACAGCAGGGGCTACACCTTC

D gene: NA
V gene: TRBV5-5
J gene: TRBJ2-7
clone size: NA
CDR3 protein: CASGTYSYEQYF
CDR3 DNA: TGTGCCAGCGGAACTTACTCCTACGAGCAGTACTTC